These T cell receptor beta chains were read from a single sample in a study of blood T cell repertoires in COVID-19. Measured with immunoSEQ multiplex PCR; TCRdb has only the in-frame clones, and not every one. The sample yields 300,000 to 400,000 clones, about nine tenths seen once. Source material: peripheral blood. The receptors shown here come from a man aged 25 to 40 with COVID-19, enrolled during active disease. CDR3s include the opening cysteine and the closing phenylalanine or tryptophan. D genes are given only for firm matches. Some rows mark clone size as missing; the rest say once, few, many or name a class of expanded clone.

clone size	D gene	J gene	V gene	CDR3 protein	CDR3 DNA
-	-	TRBJ1-5	TRBV19	CASRDSAFNQPQHF	TGTGCCAGTAGGGACAGCGCTTTCAATCAGCCCCAGCATTTT
-	-	TRBJ1-1	TRBV7-2	CASSFRDSFTEAFF	TGTGCCAGCAGCTTCCGGGACTCCTTCACTGAAGCTTTCTTT
few	-	TRBJ1-2	TRBV13	CASSPSPTGNYGYTF	TGTGCCAGCAGCCCGTCCCCCACAGGGAACTATGGCTACACCTTC
-	-	TRBJ1-1	TRBV6-2/TRBV6-3	CASSYPLPYTNTEAFF	TGTGCCAGCAGTTATCCCCTCCCGTACACAAACACTGAAGCTTTCTTT
-	TRBD1	TRBJ1-2	TRBV18	CASSPTGGNYGYTF	TGTGCCAGCTCACCTACAGGGGGAAACTATGGCTACACCTTC
once	TRBD1	TRBJ2-7	TRBV7-8	CASSNRGYFYEQYF	TGTGCCAGCTCGAACAGGGGATACTTTTACGAGCAGTACTTC
few	TRBD1	TRBJ1-4	TRBV7-8	CASSSRDRGEKLFF	TGTGCCAGCAGCTCCCGGGACAGGGGAGAAAAACTGTTTTTT
-	-	TRBJ2-7	TRBV5-4	CASSPRPGGTNEQYF	TGTGCCAGCAGTCCCAGGCCAGGGGGGACGAACGAGCAGTACTTC
-	TRBD2	TRBJ2-2	TRBV7-2	CASSSNFYAGGPDTGELFF	TGTGCCAGCAGCTCCAATTTTTATGCGGGAGGGCCTGACACCGGGGAGCTGTTTTTT
once	TRBD1	TRBJ2-2	TRBV11-2	CASSPDRGRGTGELFF	TGTGCCAGCAGTCCCGACAGGGGGCGCGGGACCGGGGAGCTGTTTTTT
-	-	TRBJ1-2	TRBV7-9	CASSSSTGPSGYTF	TGTGCCAGCAGCTCCTCCACAGGGCCCTCCGGCTACACCTTC
-	TRBD1	TRBJ2-7	TRBV4-1	CASSPRQGFIYEQYF	TGCGCCAGCAGCCCCCGACAGGGATTTATCTACGAGCAGTACTTC
-	-	TRBJ2-7	TRBV28	CASSFLAGYEQYF	TGTGCCAGCAGTTTCCTAGCTGGTTACGAGCAGTACTTC
-	-	TRBJ2-3	TRBV9	CASSVQPGATDTQYF	TGTGCCAGCAGCGTACAACCGGGAGCCACAGATACGCAGTATTTT
-	TRBD1	TRBJ2-7	TRBV24-1	CATSDRTGGLGEQYF	TGTGCCACCAGCGATAGGACAGGGGGCTTGGGCGAGCAGTACTTC
-	TRBD1	TRBJ1-3	TRBV7-2	CASTRDRAGNTIYF	TGTGCCAGCACGCGGGACAGGGCTGGAAACACCATATATTTT
-	TRBD1	TRBJ1-1	TRBV5-4	CASSVIRGLHTEAFF	TGTGCCAGCAGCGTTATCAGGGGGCTTCACACTGAAGCTTTCTTT
-	TRBD2	TRBJ2-3	TRBV3-1/TRBV3-2	CASSQGTSGRPSTDTQYF	TGTGCCAGCAGCCAAGGGACTAGCGGGAGGCCAAGCACAGATACGCAGTATTTT
-	-	TRBJ2-7	TRBV9	CASSVASGALGEQYF	TGTGCCAGCAGCGTAGCTTCAGGGGCTCTTGGCGAGCAGTACTTC
-	TRBD2	TRBJ2-7	TRBV10-3	CAISDSGLVSSQYF	TGTGCCATCAGTGATTCGGGACTAGTTTCCTCTCAGTACTTC
-	-	TRBJ2-7	TRBV27	CASSLGMTKRNEQYF	TGTGCCAGCAGTTTAGGTATGACCAAGAGGAACGAGCAGTACTTC
-	-	TRBJ1-2	TRBV15	CATSRVPDRLNYGYTF	TGTGCCACCAGCAGAGTCCCCGACAGGCTTAACTATGGCTACACCTTC
-	TRBD1	TRBJ2-5	TRBV5-1	CASSWGQGETQYF	TGCGCCAGCAGCTGGGGACAGGGGGAGACCCAGTACTTC
-	TRBD1	TRBJ2-3	TRBV19	CASSTDRGRDTQYF	TGTGCCAGTAGTACGGACAGGGGGCGGGATACGCAGTATTTT
-	-	TRBJ2-2	TRBV7-2	CASSPPRLGNTGELFF	TGTGCCAGCAGCCCCCCGCGGCTGGGGAACACCGGGGAGCTGTTTTTT
-	-	TRBJ1-2	TRBV7-9	CASSPPVAGYGYTF	TGTGCCAGCAGCCCTCCCGTGGCGGGCTATGGCTACACCTTC
-	-	TRBJ2-3	TRBV28	CASSLVGGADTQYF	TGTGCCAGCAGCCTTGTGGGAGGCGCAGATACGCAGTATTTT
-	TRBD1	TRBJ2-5	TRBV2	CASRYDREETQYF	TGTGCCAGCAGGTACGACAGGGAAGAGACCCAGTACTTC
once	-	TRBJ2-5	TRBV7-2	CASSLQPGHIQETQYF	TGTGCCAGCAGCTTACAGCCCGGACACATACAAGAGACCCAGTACTTC
-	-	TRBJ2-7	TRBV5-4	CASSFPGTSYEQYF	TGTGCCAGCAGCTTTCCCGGGACAAGCTACGAGCAGTACTTC
-	-	TRBJ2-7	TRBV10-3	CAIRLSGKGEYEQYF	TGTGCCATCAGGCTTTCTGGCAAAGGGGAATACGAGCAGTACTTC
-	TRBD1	TRBJ2-5	TRBV5-1	CASSSLGGARETQYF	TGCGCCAGCAGCTCCCTAGGGGGCGCGAGGGAGACCCAGTACTTC
-	-	TRBJ1-1	TRBV14	CASSQDRGSEAFF	TGTGCCAGCAGCCAAGATCGGGGATCTGAAGCTTTCTTT
once	TRBD1	TRBJ1-1	TRBV20-1	CRATGGTEAFF	TGCAGGGCGACAGGGGGCACTGAAGCTTTCTTT
-	-	TRBJ2-7	TRBV30	CAWSLHTTPQYF	TGTGCCTGGAGTCTCCATACGACACCGCAGTACTTC
-	TRBD1	TRBJ1-2	TRBV12-3/TRBV12-4	CASSLQGAGGYTF	TGTGCCAGCAGTTTACAGGGGGCTGGTGGCTACACCTTC
-	TRBD1	TRBJ2-7	TRBV7-2	CASSPTGGSYEQYF	TGTGCCAGCAGCCCGACAGGGGGCTCCTACGAGCAGTACTTC
-	-	TRBJ1-2	TRBV19	CASSRFREGNYGYTF	TGTGCCAGTAGTCGGTTCCGGGAAGGCAACTATGGCTACACCTTC
-	-	TRBJ1-4	TRBV27	CASSFQPQVEKLFF	TGTGCCAGCAGTTTCCAACCGCAGGTGGAAAAACTGTTTTTT
-	TRBD2	TRBJ2-2	TRBV24-1	CATRLAGDTGELFF	TGTGCCACCAGACTAGCGGGAGACACCGGGGAGCTGTTTTTT